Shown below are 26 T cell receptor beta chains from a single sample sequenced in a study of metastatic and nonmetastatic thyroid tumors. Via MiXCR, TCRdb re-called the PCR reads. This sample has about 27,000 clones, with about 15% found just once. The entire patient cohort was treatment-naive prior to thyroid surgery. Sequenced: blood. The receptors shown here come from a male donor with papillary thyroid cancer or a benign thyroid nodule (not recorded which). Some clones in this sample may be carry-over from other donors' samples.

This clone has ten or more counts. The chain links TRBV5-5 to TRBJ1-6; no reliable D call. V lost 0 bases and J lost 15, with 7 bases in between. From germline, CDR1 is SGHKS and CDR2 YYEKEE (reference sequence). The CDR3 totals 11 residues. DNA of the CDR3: TGTGCCAGCAGCTTGGACAGCCGCCTCCACTTT. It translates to CASSLDSRLHF.

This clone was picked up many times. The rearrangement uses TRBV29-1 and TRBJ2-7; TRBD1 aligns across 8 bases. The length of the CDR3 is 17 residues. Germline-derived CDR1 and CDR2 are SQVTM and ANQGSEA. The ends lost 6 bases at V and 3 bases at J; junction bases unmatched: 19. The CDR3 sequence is CSVLGTGTGELFYEQYF. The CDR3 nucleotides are TGCAGCGTGTTGGGGACAGGAACGGGTGAGCTCTTCTACGAGCAGTACTTC.

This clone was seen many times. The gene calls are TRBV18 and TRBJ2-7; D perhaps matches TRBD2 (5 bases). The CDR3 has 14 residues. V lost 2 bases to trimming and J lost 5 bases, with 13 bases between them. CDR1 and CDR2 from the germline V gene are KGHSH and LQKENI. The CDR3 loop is CASSPGSGGDEQYF. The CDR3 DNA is TGTGCCAGCTCACCAGGAAGCGGTGGCGACGAGCAGTACTTC.

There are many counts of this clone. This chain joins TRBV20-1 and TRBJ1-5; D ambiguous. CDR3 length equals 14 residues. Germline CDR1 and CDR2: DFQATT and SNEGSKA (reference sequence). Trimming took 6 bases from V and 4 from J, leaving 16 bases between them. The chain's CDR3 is CSAKIYTENQPQHF. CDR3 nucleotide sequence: TGCAGTGCCAAGATCTATACCGAGAATCAGCCCCAGCATTTT.

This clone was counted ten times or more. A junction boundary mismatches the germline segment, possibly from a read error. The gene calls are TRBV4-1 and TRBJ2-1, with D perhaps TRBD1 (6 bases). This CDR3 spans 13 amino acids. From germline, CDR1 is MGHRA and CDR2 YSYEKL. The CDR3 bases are TGCGCCAGCAGCCAAACGATGGGGGCCTGGGTTGCCTTC. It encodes CASSQTMGAWVAF.

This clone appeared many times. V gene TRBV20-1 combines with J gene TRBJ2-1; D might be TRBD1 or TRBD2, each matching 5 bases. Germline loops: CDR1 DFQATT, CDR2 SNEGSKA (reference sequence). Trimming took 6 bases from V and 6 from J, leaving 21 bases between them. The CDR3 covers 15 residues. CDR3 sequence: CSAPRRGAPPNEQFF. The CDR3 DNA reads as TGCAGTGCCCCCCGCCGAGGGGCGCCTCCCAATGAGCAGTTCTTC.

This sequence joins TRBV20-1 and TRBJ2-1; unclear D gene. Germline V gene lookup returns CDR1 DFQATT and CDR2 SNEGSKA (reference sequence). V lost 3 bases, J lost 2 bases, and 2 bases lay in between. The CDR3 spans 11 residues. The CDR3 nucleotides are TGCAGTGCTAGTCCCTACAATGAGCAGTTCTTC. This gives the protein CSASPYNEQFF.

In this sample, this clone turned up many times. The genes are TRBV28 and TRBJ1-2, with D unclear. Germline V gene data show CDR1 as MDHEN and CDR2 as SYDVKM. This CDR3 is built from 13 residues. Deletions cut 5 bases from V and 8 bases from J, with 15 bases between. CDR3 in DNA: TGTGCCAGCAGTCTACGTAACCGGAGAGGCTACACCTTC. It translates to CASSLRNRRGYTF.

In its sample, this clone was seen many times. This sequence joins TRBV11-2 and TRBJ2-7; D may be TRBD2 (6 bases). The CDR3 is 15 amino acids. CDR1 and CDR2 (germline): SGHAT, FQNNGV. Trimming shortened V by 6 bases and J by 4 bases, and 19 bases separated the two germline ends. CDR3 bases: TGTGCCAGCAGGGGGGGTGGGGACGTTTTTTACGAGCAGTACTTC. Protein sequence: CASRGGGDVFYEQYF.

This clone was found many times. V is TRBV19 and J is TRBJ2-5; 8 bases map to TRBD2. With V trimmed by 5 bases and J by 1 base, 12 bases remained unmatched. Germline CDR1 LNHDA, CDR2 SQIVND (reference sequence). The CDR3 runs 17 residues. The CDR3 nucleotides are TGTGCCAGTAGTCCCGGGGTGCTAGCGGGCCCCCAAGAGACCCAGTACTTC. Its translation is CASSPGVLAGPQETQYF.

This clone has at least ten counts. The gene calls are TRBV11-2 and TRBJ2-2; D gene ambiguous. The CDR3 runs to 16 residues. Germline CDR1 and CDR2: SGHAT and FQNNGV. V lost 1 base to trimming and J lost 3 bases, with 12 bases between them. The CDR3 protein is CASSLVGGPYTGELFF. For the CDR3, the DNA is TGTGCCAGCAGCTTAGTAGGCGGCCCATACACCGGGGAGCTGTTTTTT. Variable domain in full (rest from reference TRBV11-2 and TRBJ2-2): EAGVAQSPRYKIIEKRQSVAFWCNPISGHATLYWYQQILGQGPKLLIQFQNNGVVDDSQLPKDRFSAERLKGVDSTLKIQPAKLEDSAVYLCASSLVGGPYTGELFFGEGSRLTVL.

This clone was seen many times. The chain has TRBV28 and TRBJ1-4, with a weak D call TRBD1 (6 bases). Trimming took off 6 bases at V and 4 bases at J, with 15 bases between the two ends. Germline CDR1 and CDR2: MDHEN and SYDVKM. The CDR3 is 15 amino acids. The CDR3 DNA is TGTGCCAGCAGACGGCGGACAGCCGTTAATGAAAAACTGTTTTTT. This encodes CASRRRTAVNEKLFF.

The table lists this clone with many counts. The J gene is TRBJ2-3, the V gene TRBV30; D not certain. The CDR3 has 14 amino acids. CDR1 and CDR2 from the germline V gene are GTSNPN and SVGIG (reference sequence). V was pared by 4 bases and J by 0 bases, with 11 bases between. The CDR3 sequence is CAWKGRSSTDTQYF. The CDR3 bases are TGTGCCTGGAAGGGCCGCTCTAGCACAGATACGCAGTATTTT.

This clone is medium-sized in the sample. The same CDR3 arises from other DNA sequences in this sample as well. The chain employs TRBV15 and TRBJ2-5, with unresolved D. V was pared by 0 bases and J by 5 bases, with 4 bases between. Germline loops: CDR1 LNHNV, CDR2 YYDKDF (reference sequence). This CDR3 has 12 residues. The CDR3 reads CATSRDVETQYF. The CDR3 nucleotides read TGTGCCACCAGCAGAGATGTCGAGACCCAGTACTTC.

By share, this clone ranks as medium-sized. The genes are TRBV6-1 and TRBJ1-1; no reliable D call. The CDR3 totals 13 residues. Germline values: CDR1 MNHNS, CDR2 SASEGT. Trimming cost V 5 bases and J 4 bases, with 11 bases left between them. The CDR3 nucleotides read TGTGCCAGCAGTTGGGTTAGTAGCACTGAAGCTTTCTTT. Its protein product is CASSWVSSTEAFF.

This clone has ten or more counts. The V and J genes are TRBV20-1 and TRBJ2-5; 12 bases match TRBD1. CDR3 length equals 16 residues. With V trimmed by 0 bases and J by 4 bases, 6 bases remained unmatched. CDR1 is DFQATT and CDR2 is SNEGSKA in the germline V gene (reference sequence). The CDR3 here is CSARDEGTGGLETQYF. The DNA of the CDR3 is TGCAGTGCTAGAGACGAAGGGACAGGGGGCTTAGAGACCCAGTACTTC.

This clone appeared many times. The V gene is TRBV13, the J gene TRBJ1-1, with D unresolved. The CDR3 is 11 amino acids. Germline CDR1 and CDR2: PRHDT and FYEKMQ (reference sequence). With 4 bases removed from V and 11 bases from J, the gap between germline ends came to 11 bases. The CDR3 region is CASSSRTGAFF. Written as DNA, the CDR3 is TGTGCCAGCAGCTCTCGGACCGGGGCTTTCTTT.

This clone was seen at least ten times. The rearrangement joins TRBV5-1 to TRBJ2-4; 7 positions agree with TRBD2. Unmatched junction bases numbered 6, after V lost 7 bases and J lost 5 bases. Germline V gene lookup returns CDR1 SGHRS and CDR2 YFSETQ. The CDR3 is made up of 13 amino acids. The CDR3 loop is CASRVGGENIQYF. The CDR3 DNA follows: TGCGCCAGCCGGGTGGGAGGGGAAAACATTCAGTACTTC.

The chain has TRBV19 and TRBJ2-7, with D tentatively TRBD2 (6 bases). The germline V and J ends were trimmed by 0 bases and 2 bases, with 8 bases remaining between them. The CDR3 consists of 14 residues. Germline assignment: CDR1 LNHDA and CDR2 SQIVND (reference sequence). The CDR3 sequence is CASSIESGPYEQYF. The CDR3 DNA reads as TGTGCCAGTAGTATAGAAAGCGGGCCCTACGAGCAGTACTTC.

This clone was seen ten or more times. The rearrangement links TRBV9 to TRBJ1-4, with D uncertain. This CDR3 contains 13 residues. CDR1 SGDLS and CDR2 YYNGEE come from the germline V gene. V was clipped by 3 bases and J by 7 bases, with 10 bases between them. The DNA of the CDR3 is TGTGCCAGCAGCGCCCGTGGGCCTGAAAAACTGTTTTTT. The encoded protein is CASSARGPEKLFF.

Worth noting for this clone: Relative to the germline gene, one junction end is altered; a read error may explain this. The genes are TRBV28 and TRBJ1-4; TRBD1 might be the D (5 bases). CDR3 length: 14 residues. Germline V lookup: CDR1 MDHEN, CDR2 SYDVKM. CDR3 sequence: CACRRRDSGERLFF. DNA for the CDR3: TGTGCCTGCAGGCGCAGGGACTCTGGTGAAAGACTGTTTTTT.

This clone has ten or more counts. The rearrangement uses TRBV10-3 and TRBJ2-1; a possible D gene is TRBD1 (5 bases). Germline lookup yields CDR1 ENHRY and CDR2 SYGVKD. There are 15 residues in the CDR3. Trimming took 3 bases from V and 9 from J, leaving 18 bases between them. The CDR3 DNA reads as TGTGCCATCAGTGACCCCCTGGTTAGAAGGGGTGAGCAGTTCTTC. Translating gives CAISDPLVRRGEQFF.

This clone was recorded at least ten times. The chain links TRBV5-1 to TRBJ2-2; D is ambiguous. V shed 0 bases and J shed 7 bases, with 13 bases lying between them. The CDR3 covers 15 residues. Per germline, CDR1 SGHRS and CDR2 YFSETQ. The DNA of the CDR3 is TGCGCCAGCAGCTTGGCTACGATTGTGGGCGGGGAGCTGTTTTTT. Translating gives CASSLATIVGGELFF.

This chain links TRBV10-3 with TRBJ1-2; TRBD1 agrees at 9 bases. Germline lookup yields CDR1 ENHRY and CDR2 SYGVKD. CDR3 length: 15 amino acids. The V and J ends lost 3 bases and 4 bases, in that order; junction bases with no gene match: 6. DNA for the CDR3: TGTGCCATCAGTGAAGGGAGGGACAGGGTCTATGGCTACACCTTC. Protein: CAISEGRDRVYGYTF.

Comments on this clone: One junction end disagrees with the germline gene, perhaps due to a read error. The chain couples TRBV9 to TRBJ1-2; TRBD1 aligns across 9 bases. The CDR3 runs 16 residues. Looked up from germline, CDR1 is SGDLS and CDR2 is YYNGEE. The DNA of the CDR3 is TGTGCCAACAGCGCAAATCCTGACAGGGGGAACTATGGCTACACCTTC. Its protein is CANSANPDRGNYGYTF.

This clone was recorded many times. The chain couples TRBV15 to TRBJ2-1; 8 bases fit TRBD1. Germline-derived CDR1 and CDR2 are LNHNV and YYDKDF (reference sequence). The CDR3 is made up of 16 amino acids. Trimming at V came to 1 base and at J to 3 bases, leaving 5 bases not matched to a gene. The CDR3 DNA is TGTGCCACCAGCAGAGTACGGGACAGGAGCTACAATGAGCAGTTCTTC. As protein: CATSRVRDRSYNEQFF.